This T cell receptor beta chain originates from a study of T cell changes during pregnancy in multiple sclerosis. This clone was observed a handful of times. Sequenced by immunoSEQ multiplex PCR; TCRdb stores in-frame clones only, minus some. The sample includes more than 55,000 clones, 91% of them seen just once. The germline CDR1 and CDR2 sequences are SGDLS and YYNGEE. The CDR3 extends over 14 amino acids. Trimming pared 0 bases from V and 8 bases from J, leaving 9 bases between. V and J are TRBV9 and TRBJ1-6, with a weak D call TRBD1 (5 bases). Sequenced material: peripheral blood, taken after pregnancy. This TCR derives from a female donor in good health, enrolled as a control in a pregnancy study. CDR3 nucleotides: TGTGCCAGCAGCGTAGATGGGGACTATTCACCCCTCCACTTT. Its translation: CASSVDGDYSPLHF.